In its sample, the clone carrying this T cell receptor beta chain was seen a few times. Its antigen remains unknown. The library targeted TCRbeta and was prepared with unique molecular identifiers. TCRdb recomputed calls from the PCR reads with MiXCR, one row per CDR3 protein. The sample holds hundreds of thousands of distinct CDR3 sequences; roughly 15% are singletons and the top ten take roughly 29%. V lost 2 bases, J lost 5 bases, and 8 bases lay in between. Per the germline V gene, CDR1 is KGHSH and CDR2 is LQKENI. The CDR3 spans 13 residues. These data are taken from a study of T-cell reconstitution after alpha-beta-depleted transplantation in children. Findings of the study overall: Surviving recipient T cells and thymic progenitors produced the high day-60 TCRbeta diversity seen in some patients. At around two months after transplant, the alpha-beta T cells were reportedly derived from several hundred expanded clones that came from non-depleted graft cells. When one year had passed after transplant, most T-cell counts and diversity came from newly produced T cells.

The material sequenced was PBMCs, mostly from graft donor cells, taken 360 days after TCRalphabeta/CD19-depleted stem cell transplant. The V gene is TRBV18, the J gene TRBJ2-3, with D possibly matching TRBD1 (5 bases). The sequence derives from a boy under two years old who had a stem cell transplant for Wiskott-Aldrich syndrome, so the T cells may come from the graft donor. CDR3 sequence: CASSPGAGDTQYF. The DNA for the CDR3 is TGTGCCAGCTCACCAGGGGCCGGAGATACGCAGTATTTT.